Detailed here is one T cell receptor beta chain. The data stem from a study of blood T cell repertoires in COVID-19. Study background: The study drew acute and convalescent COVID-19 samples from the United States, Italy and Spain.

As originally analysed: Reference gene primer amplification gave nucleated cell count estimates. The table came from immunoSEQ multiplex PCR; TCRdb's copy has only in-frame clones and leaves some out. V and J calls and clone size are as listed in that table; D and trimming were resolved from the DNA. The repertoire includes 86,000 or so clones, more than 75% of them detected once, and 1.2% sits in the top ten. J was trimmed by 1 base and V by 0 bases; bases with no gene match: 2. CDR3 length: 15 residues. The V gene's germline CDR1 is SGHRS and CDR2 YFSETQ. This TCR was sampled from a woman at least 80 years old with acute or convalescent COVID-19. The sample taken for sequencing was peripheral blood. The rearrangement joins TRBV5-1 to TRBJ2-3, with 7 bases lining up with TRBD1. Written as DNA, the CDR3 is TGCGCCAGCAGCTTGGATGGACAGGGCACAGATACGCAGTATTTT. It encodes CASSLDGQGTDTQYF.